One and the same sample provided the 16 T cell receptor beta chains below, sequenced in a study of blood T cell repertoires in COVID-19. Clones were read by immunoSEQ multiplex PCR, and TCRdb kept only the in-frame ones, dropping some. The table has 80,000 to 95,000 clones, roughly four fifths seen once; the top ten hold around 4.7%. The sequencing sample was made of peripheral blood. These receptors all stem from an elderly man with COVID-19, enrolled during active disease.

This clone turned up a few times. The CDR3 loop reads CASSTRTGNEKLFF. The CDR3 nucleotides read TGTGCCAGTAGTACACGGACGGGGAATGAAAAACTGTTTTTT. The J gene is TRBJ1-4, the V gene TRBV19, with D uncertain. Trimming took 4 bases from V and 5 from J, leaving 11 bases between them. CDR3 length: 14 residues. The germline V gene encodes CDR1 LNHDA and CDR2 SQIVND (reference sequence).

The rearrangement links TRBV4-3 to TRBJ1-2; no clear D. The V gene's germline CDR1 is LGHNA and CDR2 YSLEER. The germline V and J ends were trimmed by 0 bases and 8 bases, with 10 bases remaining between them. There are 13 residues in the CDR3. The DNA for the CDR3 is TGCGCCAGCAGCCAAGAGAGGGAACGAGGCTACACCTTC. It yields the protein CASSQERERGYTF.

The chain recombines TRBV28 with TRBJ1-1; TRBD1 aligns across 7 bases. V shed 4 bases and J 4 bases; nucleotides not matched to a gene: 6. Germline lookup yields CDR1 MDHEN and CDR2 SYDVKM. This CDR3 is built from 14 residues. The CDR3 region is CASSWQGDSTEAFF. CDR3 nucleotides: TGTGCCAGCAGTTGGCAGGGGGACAGCACTGAAGCTTTCTTT.

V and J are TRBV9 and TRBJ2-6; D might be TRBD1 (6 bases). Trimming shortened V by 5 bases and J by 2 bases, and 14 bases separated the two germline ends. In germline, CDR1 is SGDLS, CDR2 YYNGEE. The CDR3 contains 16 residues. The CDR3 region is CASSDRRITGANVLTF. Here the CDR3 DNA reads TGTGCCAGCAGTGACAGGCGAATAACTGGGGCCAACGTCCTGACTTTC.

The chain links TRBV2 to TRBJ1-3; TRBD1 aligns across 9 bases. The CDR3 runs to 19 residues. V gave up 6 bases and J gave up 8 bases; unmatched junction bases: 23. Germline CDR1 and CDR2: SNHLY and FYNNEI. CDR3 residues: CASRGRPGQGISRLDTIYF. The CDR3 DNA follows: TGTGCCAGCAGGGGTAGACCGGGACAGGGAATTTCTCGTCTCGACACCATATATTTT.

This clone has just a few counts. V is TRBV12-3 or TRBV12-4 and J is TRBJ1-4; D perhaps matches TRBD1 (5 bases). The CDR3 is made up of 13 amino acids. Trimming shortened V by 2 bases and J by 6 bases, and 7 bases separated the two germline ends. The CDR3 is CASSLFRDEKLFF. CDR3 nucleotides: TGTGCCAGCAGTTTATTCAGGGATGAAAAACTGTTTTTT.

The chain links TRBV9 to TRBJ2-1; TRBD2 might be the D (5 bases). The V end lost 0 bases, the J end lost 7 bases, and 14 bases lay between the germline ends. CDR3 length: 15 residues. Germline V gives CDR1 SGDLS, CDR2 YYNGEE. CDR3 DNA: TGTGCCAGCAGCGTAGTTGCGGGCTCTAATAATGAGCAGTTCTTC. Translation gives CASSVVAGSNNEQFF.

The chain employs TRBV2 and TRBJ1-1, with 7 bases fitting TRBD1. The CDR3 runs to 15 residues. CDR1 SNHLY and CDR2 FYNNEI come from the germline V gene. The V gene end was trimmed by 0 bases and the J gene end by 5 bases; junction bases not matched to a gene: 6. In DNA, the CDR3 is TGTGCCAGCAGTGAAGCAAGGGGGCTGAGGACTGAAGCTTTCTTT. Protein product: CASSEARGLRTEAFF.

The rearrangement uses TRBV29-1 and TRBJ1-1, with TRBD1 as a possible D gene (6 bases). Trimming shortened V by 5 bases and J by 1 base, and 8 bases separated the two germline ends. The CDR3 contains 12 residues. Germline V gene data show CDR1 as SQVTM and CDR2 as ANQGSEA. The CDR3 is CSVLRGNTEAFF. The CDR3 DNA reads TGCAGCGTTCTCAGGGGGAACACTGAAGCTTTCTTT.

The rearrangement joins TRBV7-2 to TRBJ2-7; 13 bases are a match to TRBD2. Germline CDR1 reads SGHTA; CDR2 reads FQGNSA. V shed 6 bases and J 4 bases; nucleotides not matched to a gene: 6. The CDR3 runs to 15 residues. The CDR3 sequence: CASRSGTSGKYEQYF. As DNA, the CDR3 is TGTGCCAGCAGATCCGGGACTAGCGGGAAATACGAGCAGTACTTC.

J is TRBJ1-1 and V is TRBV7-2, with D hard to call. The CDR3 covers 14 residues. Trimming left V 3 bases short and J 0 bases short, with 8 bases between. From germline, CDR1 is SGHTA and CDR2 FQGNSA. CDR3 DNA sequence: TGTGCCAGCAGCTTCCTAGAGATGAACACTGAAGCTTTCTTT. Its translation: CASSFLEMNTEAFF.

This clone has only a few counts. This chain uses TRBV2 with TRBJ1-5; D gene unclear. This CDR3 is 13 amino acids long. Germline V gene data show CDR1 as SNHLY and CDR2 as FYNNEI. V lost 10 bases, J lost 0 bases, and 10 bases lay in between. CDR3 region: CATQRDSNQPQHF. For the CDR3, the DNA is TGTGCCACCCAGAGGGATAGCAATCAGCCCCAGCATTTT.

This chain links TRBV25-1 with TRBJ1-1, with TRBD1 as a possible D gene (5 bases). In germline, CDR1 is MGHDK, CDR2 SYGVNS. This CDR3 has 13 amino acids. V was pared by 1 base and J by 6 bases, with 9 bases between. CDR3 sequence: CASSELTEPEAFF. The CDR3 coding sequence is TGTGCCAGCAGTGAATTGACAGAACCTGAAGCTTTCTTT.

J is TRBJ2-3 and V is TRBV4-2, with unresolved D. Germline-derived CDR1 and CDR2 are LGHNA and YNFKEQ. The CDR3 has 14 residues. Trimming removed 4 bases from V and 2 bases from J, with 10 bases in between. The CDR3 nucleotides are TGTGCCAGCAGCCGGCCGGAGACCACAGATACGCAGTATTTT. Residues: CASSRPETTDTQYF.

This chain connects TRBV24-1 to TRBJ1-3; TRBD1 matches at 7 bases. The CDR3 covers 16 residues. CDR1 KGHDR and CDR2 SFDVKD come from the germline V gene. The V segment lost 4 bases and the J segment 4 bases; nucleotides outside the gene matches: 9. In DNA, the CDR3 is TGTGCCACCAGTGACCCCCGACAGGGACAGGGAAACACCATATATTTT. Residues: CATSDPRQGQGNTIYF.

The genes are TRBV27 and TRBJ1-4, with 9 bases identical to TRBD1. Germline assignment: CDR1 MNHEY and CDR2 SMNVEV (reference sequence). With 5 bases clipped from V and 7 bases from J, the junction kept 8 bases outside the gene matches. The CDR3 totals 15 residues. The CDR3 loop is CASSPGTGKGEKLFF. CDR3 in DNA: TGTGCCAGCAGTCCCGGGACAGGGAAGGGTGAAAAACTGTTTTTT.